Ten or more counts support the clone carrying this TCR beta chain. Its antigen remains unknown. A TCRbeta library incorporating unique molecular identifiers was prepared. TCRdb used MiXCR to reprocess the PCR reads, holding one entry per CDR3 protein. This table has 45,000 to 55,000 distinct CDR3 sequences, about 9.3% appearing once. The ends lost 8 bases at V and 1 base at J; junction bases unmatched: 11. There are 17 residues in the CDR3. The sample is drawn from a study of T-cell reconstitution after alpha-beta-depleted transplantation in children. Overall study results and limits: Several hundred rapidly expanded clones from non-depleted graft cells reportedly supplied alpha-beta T cells about two months post-transplant. After transplant, high TCRbeta diversity at day 60 in some patients arose from surviving recipient T cells and thymic progenitors. From newly produced T cells came most of the T-cell counts and diversity one year after transplant.

The sequences come from PBMCs, mostly from graft donor cells, collected 60 days after TCRalphabeta/CD19-depleted stem cell transplant. The genes are TRBV12-3 or TRBV12-4 and TRBJ2-2; TRBD2 agrees at 9 bases. The clonotype was recovered from a male patient between 2 and 9 years old who had a stem cell transplant for chronic granulomatous disease, so the T cells may come from the graft donor. Here the CDR3 reads CASGNSGRDGNTGELFF. CDR3 bases: TGTGCCAGCGGGAATAGCGGGAGAGACGGGAACACCGGGGAGCTGTTTTTT.